This TCR beta chain was documented in a study of blood T cells in healthy people across ages. There were at least 6 micrograms of total RNA extracted from every sample. A J-beta primer mix and a sample-barcoded 5' primer were used in a second PCR of about 7 to 12 cycles. A single record per CDR3 protein comes from TCRdb applying MiXCR to the 5' RACE reads. The sample consists of 800,000 to 950,000 distinct CDR3 sequences, around 36% of them appearing once. To note about this clonotype: Its antigen is undetermined.

Study-wide findings and caveats: With unsorted PBMCs, a conclusive comparison of naive versus antigen-experienced cells was not possible.

V dropped 3 bases and J dropped 1 base, with 15 bases sitting between them. CDR1 and CDR2 from the germline V gene are SGHVS and FNYEAQ. The CDR3 runs 16 residues. Specimen: blood. The gene calls are TRBV7-6 and TRBJ2-5, with D perhaps TRBD1 or TRBD2 (5 bases each). This clonotype was obtained from a man between 18 and 29 years old in good health. CDR3 sequence: CASSFPGDPPQETQYF. CDR3 nucleotide sequence: TGTGCCAGCAGCTTTCCTGGGGACCCGCCCCAAGAGACCCAGTACTTC.